This T cell receptor beta chain was observed in a study of blood T cells in healthy people across ages. Total RNA extracted from each sample amounted to at least 5.5 micrograms. With a J-beta primer mix and a sample-barcoded 5' primer, a second PCR ran roughly 6 to 11 cycles. Every cDNA molecule bore a tag from a template-switch adaptor containing 12 random nucleotides. TCRdb reprocessed the 5' RACE reads with MiXCR, giving one entry per CDR3 protein. The sample contains approximately 1.5 million distinct CDR3 sequences, roughly a third of which appear only once. This clonotype has only a few counts. The germline V gene has CDR1 ENHRY and CDR2 SYGVKD. With 3 bases removed from V and 7 bases from J, the gap between germline ends came to 10 bases. The CDR3 is made up of 13 amino acids.

What was sequenced was blood. The source is a woman in her 30s in good health. V and J are TRBV10-3 and TRBJ2-1; D is undetermined. CDR3 nucleotides: TGTGCCATCAGTGAAGAAAGGGTTAATGAGCAGTTCTTC. Translated: CAISEERVNEQFF.